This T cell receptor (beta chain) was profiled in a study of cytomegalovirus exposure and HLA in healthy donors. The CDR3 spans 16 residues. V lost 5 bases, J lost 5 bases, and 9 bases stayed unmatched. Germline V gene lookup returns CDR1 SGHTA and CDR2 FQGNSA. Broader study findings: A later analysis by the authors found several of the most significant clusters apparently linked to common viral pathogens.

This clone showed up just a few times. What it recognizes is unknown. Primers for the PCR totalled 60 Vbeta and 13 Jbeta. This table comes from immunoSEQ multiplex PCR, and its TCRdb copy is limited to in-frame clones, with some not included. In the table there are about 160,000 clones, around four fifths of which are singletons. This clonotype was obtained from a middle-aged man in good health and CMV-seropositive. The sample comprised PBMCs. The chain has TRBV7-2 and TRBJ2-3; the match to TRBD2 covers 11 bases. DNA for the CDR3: TGTGCCAGCAGCGTCAGTGTAGCGGGGGGGGGAGATACGCAGTATTTT. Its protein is CASSVSVAGGGDTQYF.